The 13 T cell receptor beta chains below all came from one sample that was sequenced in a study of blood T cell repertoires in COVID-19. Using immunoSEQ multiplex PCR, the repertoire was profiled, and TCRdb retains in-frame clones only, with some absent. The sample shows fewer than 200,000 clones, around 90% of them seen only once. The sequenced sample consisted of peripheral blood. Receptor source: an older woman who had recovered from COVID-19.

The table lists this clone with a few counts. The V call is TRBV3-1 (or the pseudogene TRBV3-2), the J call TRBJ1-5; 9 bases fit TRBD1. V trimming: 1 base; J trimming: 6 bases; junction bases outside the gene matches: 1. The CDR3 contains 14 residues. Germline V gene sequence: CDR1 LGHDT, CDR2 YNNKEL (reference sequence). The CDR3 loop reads CASSQGDRVQPQHF. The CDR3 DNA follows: TGTGCCAGCAGCCAAGGGGACAGGGTTCAGCCCCAGCATTTT.

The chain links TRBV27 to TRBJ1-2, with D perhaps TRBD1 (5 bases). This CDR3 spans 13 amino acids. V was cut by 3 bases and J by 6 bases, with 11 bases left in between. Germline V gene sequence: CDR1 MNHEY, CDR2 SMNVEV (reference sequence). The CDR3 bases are TGTGCCAGCAGTTTGCAGGGATCAAATGGCTACACCTTC. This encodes CASSLQGSNGYTF.

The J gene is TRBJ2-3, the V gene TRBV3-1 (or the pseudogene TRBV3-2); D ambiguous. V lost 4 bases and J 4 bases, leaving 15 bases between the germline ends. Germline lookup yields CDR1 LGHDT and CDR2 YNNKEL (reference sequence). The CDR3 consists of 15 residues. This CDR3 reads CASSRAQAIADTQYF. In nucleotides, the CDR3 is TGTGCCAGCAGCCGAGCCCAGGCTATTGCAGATACGCAGTATTTT.

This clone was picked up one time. The CDR3 DNA reads TGTGCCAGCCCCCCACCCGGGGAAGGTAGCAATCAGCCCCAGCATTTT. This sequence encodes CASPPPGEGSNQPQHF. The gene calls are TRBV7-4 and TRBJ1-5; no clear D. Between the trimmed V and J ends, which lost 8 bases and 0 bases, there was a span of 17 bases. The CDR3 loop spans 16 amino acids. Per germline, CDR1 SGHVT and CDR2 SQSDAQ.

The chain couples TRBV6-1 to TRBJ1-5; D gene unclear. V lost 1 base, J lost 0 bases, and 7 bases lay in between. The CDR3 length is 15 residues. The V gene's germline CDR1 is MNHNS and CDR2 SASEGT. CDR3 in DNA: TGTGCCAGCAGTGAAGGAGGGAATAGCAATCAGCCCCAGCATTTT. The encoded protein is CASSEGGNSNQPQHF.

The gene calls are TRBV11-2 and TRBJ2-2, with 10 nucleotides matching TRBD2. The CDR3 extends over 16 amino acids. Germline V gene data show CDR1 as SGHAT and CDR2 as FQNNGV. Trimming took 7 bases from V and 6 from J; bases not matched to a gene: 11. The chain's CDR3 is CASTLRASGGSGELFF. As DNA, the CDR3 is TGTGCCAGCACCCTCCGCGCTAGCGGGGGTTCCGGGGAGCTGTTTTTT.

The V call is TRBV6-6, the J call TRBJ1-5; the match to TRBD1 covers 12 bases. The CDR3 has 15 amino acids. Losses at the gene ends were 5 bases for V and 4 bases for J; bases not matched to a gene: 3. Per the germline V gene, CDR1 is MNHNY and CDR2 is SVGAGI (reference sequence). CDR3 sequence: CASSLGQGANQPQHF. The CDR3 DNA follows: TGTGCCAGCAGTCTGGGACAGGGGGCTAATCAGCCCCAGCATTTT.

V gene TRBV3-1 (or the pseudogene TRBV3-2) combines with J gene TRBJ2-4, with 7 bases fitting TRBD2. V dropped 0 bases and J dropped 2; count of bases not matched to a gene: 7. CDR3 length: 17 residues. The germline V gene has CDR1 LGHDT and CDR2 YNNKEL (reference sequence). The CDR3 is CASSQDRAGLSKNIQYF. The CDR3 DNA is TGTGCCAGCAGCCAAGATCGAGCGGGACTCTCCAAAAACATTCAGTACTTC.

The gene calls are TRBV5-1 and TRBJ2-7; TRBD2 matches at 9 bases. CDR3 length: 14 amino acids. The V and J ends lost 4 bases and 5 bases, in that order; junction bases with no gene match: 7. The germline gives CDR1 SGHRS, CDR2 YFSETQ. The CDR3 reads CASSRMRGGHEQYF. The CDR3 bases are TGCGCCAGCAGCAGAATGCGGGGGGGCCACGAGCAGTACTTC. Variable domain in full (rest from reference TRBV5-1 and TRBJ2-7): KAGVTQTPRYLIKTRGQQVTLSCSPISGHRSVSWYQQTPGQGLQFLFEYFSETQRNKGNFPGRFSGRQFSNSRSEMNVSTLELGDSALYLCASSRMRGGHEQYFGPGTRLTVT.

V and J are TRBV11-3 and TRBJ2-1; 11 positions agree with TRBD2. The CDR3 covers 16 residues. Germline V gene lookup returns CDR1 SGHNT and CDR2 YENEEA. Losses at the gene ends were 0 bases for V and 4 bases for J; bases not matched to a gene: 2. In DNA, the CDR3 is TGTGCCAGCAGCTTAGATGGGACTAGCGGTTACAATGAGCAGTTCTTC. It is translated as CASSLDGTSGYNEQFF.

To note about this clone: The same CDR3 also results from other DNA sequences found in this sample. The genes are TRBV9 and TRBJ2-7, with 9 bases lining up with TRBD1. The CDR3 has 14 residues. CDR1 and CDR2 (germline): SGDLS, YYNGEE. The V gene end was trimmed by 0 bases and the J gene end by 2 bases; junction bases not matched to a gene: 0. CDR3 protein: CASSVGQGAYEQYF. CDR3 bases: TGTGCCAGCAGCGTAGGACAGGGGGCCTACGAGCAGTACTTC.

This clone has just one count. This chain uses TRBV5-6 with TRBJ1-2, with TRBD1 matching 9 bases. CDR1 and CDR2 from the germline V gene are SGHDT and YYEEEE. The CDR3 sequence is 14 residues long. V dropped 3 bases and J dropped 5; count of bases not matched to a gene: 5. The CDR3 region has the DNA TGTGCCAGCAGCTCCTCCGGGACAGGGTATGGCTACACCTTC. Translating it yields CASSSSGTGYGYTF.

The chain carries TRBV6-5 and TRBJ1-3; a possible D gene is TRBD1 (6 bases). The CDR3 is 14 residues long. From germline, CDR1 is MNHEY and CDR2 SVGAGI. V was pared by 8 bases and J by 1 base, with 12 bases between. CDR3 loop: CASEGGLSGNTIYF. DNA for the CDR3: TGTGCCAGCGAAGGGGGATTATCTGGAAACACCATATATTTT.